This T cell receptor beta chain was identified in a study of sequential checkpoint blockade in melanoma. As for the study in general: DNA from around 87 pretreatment tumor samples underwent TCRβ immunosequencing. Roughly 22 patients had matched tumor biopsies before treatment and at week 13 after nivolumab or ipilimumab alone. Study conclusions and caveats: For nivolumab-first patients, baseline tumor clonality was associated with response. PD-L1 staining and CD8+ counts, not mutational load, tracked tumor T-cell clonality.

This clone came up a few times. Its target is not known. Documented treatment: randomized to nivolumab then ipilimumab (arm A) or the reverse (arm B). Sequencing used immunoSEQ multiplex PCR; TCRdb keeps in-frame clones, though not all of them. The data hold fewer than 2,000 clones, with about 20% observed a single time. V lost 2 bases to trimming and J lost 2 bases, with 16 bases between them. This CDR3 is 17 amino acids long. The V gene's germline CDR1 is MNHGY and CDR2 SAAAGT. The rearrangement joins TRBV6-8 to TRBJ1-5, with D possibly being TRBD1 (5 bases). The TCR was taken from a human donor with melanoma. The sequenced sample was tumor tissue (inferred from file names), obtained from a patient given nivolumab and ipilimumab in sequence. The CDR3: CASSYPPGREGNQPQHF. As DNA, the CDR3 is TGTGCCAGCAGTTACCCTCCCGGCAGGGAGGGCAATCAGCCCCAGCATTTT.